The T cell receptor beta chain described here comes from a study of CD4 and CD8 cells across lung adenocarcinoma regions. Germline CDR1 is MNHEY and CDR2 is SMNVEV (reference sequence). V was cut by 6 bases and J by 2 bases, with 4 bases left in between. The CDR3 contains 12 residues. One entry per CDR3 protein, called by TCRdb with MiXCR from the PCR reads. Of nearly 7,000 distinct CDR3 sequences listed, around 51% were seen once; the top ten hold about 42%. This clonotype has just a few counts. Donors had localized lung adenocarcinoma, a non-small cell lung cancer. The receptor was isolated from a male donor with lung adenocarcinoma. The CD4 and CD8 labels of this study may be unreliable. Material: CD8+ T cells from the center of a lung tumor. The chain employs TRBV27 and TRBJ2-2; D is uncertain. CDR3 residues: CASSQNTGELFF. CDR3 DNA sequence: TGTGCCAGCAGCCAAAACACCGGGGAGCTGTTTTTT.